The 28 T cell receptor beta chains given below trace back to one sample, sequenced in a study of control samples from healthy donors and cancer patients (dated by TCRdb to the early 2020s). Libraries were constructed by the immunoSEQ multiplex PCR assay. Imported from immuneACCESS, the table was reduced by TCRdb to in-frame sequences with V and J called. These copies leave out some clones; in studies compared against another copy, an unresolved V gene accounts for under half, and the cause of the remainder is not known. This sample lists 30,000 to 40,000 clones; around 86% were detected once. The ten largest make up approximately 1.5% of the sample. Sequencing was done on a sample of PBMCs. The receptor source for this set is a woman aged 40 to 49 with lung cancer.

The chain has TRBV4-2 and TRBJ2-7, with 7 bases fitting TRBD2. Germline V lookup: CDR1 LGHNA, CDR2 YNFKEQ. The length of the CDR3 is 14 residues. Germline trimming cut 5 bases from V and 3 bases from J; bases unmatched to any gene: 7. CDR3 in amino acids: CASSIQRGYYEQYF. The CDR3 DNA is TGTGCCAGCAGCATCCAGCGGGGTTACTACGAGCAGTACTTC.

The J gene is TRBJ2-1, the V gene TRBV7-9; 11 bases line up with TRBD2. The CDR3 is 17 residues long. Losses at the gene ends were 5 bases for V and 5 bases for J; bases not matched to a gene: 11. Looked up from germline, CDR1 is SEHNR and CDR2 is FQNEAQ (reference sequence). The CDR3 DNA is TGTGCCAGCAGCACCTTATCGCCGGGACTAGCGGACAATGAGCAGTTCTTC. This sequence encodes CASSTLSPGLADNEQFF.

This clone was counted between two and nine times. This chain uses TRBV30 with TRBJ1-1, with a weak D call TRBD1 (6 bases). This CDR3 has 13 amino acids. Germline V gives CDR1 GTSNPN, CDR2 SVGIG (reference sequence). The germline V and J ends were trimmed by 3 bases and 8 bases, with 16 bases remaining between them. CDR3 in DNA: TGTGCCTGGAGGACTACAGGGAATCTCGAAGCTTTCTTT. Its protein is CAWRTTGNLEAFF.

The J gene is TRBJ1-1, the V gene TRBV6-6; no clear D. The V end was cut by 3 bases, the J end by 6 bases, with 5 bases between. This CDR3 has 11 residues. Germline assignment: CDR1 MNHNY and CDR2 SVGAGI (reference sequence). CDR3 sequence (DNA): TGTGCCAGCAGTTATGGGGCTGAAGCTTTCTTT. Translated, it gives CASSYGAEAFF.

This clone has only a few counts. The rearrangement joins TRBV6-6 to TRBJ2-7; possible D gene TRBD1, 6 bases. V lost 2 bases and J 1 base, leaving 15 bases between the germline ends. CDR1 and CDR2 from the germline V gene are MNHNY and SVGAGI (reference sequence). This CDR3 comprises 16 residues. The chain's CDR3 is CASSYNIGTLSYEQYF. The DNA for the CDR3 is TGTGCCAGCAGTTACAATATTGGGACACTATCCTACGAGCAGTACTTC.

V usage is TRBV7-2 and J usage is TRBJ2-4; tentative D call: TRBD2 (5 bases). From germline, CDR1 is SGHTA and CDR2 FQGNSA. V lost 4 bases to trimming and J lost 12 bases, with 19 bases between them. CDR3 length: 14 amino acids. The CDR3 sequence is CASSSSVTTTSQYF. DNA for the CDR3: TGTGCCAGCAGCTCGTCGGTGACTACAACAAGTCAGTACTTC.

The chain is built from TRBV4-1 and TRBJ1-1, with a weak D call TRBD1 (6 bases). In germline, CDR1 is MGHRA, CDR2 YSYEKL. V gave up 4 bases and J gave up 4 bases, with 19 bases separating them. There are 16 residues in the CDR3. This CDR3 is CASSPKGGPPGTEAFF. As DNA, the CDR3 is TGCGCCAGCAGCCCCAAAGGGGGACCTCCGGGCACTGAAGCTTTCTTT.

J is TRBJ2-3 and V is TRBV7-8; D is perhaps TRBD2 (6 bases). Trimming removed 4 bases at V and 4 bases at J, with 12 bases between. This CDR3 comprises 14 residues. Germline assignment: CDR1 SGHVS and CDR2 FQNEAQ. This CDR3 is CASSSGVRADTQYF. The CDR3 DNA follows: TGTGCCAGCAGCTCGGGGGTGCGCGCAGATACGCAGTATTTT.

The rearrangement uses TRBV7-8 and TRBJ1-2; 12 bases line up with TRBD1. This CDR3 has 18 residues. The V gene's germline CDR1 is SGHVS and CDR2 FQNEAQ. Trimming cost V 2 bases and J 7 bases; bases outside gene matches: 14. CDR3 coding DNA: TGTGCCAGCAGCTTATGGGCGAGTGGGACAGGGGGCGGTTTTGGCTACACCTTC. Translation gives CASSLWASGTGGGFGYTF.

This sequence joins TRBV29-1 and TRBJ2-6; D possibly corresponds to TRBD2 (5 bases). The CDR3 has 13 amino acids. Germline loops: CDR1 SQVTM, CDR2 ANQGSEA. V was cut by 7 bases and J by 0 bases, with 7 bases left in between. As DNA, the CDR3 is TGCAGCGCGGCGGGCTCTGGGGCCAACGTCCTGACTTTC. It codes for CSAAGSGANVLTF.

The chain joins TRBV28 to TRBJ2-7; TRBD1 matches 8 bases. V lost 5 bases and J lost 3; bases outside the gene matches: 12. Germline V lookup: CDR1 MDHEN, CDR2 SYDVKM. The CDR3 sequence is 16 residues long. The DNA of the CDR3 is TGTGCCAGCAGTACGGACAGGGAGTCCGCCTACTACGAGCAGTACTTC. It encodes CASSTDRESAYYEQYF.

The chain has TRBV7-2 and TRBJ2-6, with a possible D match to TRBD1 (6 bases). The CDR3 totals 18 residues. Germline V gene lookup returns CDR1 SGHTA and CDR2 FQGNSA. V lost 5 bases, J lost 4 bases, and 21 bases lay in between. The CDR3 loop is CASSQIMGTRGGANVLTF. The CDR3 DNA reads as TGTGCCAGCAGCCAAATCATGGGGACACGGGGCGGGGCCAACGTCCTGACTTTC.

The V gene is TRBV10-2, the J gene TRBJ1-2; the D gene is possibly TRBD1 (6 bases). This CDR3 comprises 13 residues. Trimming took off 4 bases at V and 4 bases at J, with 10 bases between the two ends. Germline CDR1 WSHSY, CDR2 SAAADI. CDR3 bases: TGCGCCAGCAGTGTGACAGGTTCCTATGGCTACACCTTC. This sequence encodes CASSVTGSYGYTF.

The gene calls are TRBV5-1 and TRBJ2-3; 8 nucleotides agree with TRBD1. The CDR3 has 14 amino acids. The V gene end was trimmed by 2 bases and the J gene end by 4 bases; junction bases not matched to a gene: 3. Looked up from germline, CDR1 is SGHRS and CDR2 is YFSETQ. CDR3 sequence reads: CASSLGQGADTQYF. In DNA form, the CDR3 reads TGCGCCAGCAGCTTAGGACAGGGCGCAGATACGCAGTATTTT.

The J gene is TRBJ2-2, the V gene TRBV7-9; D remains unclear. CDR3 length: 14 amino acids. Trimming removed 3 bases from V and 3 bases from J, with 8 bases in between. Germline values: CDR1 SEHNR, CDR2 FQNEAQ (reference sequence). CDR3 protein: CASSLLPDTGELFF. CDR3 DNA: TGTGCCAGCAGCTTGTTACCGGACACCGGGGAGCTGTTTTTT. Drawing the rest from reference TRBV7-9 and TRBJ2-2, the complete variable domain is DTGVSQNPRHKITKRGQNVTFRCDPISEHNRLYWYRQTLGQGPEFLTYFQNEAQLEKSRLLSDRFSAERPKGSFSTLEIQRTEQGDSAMYLCASSLLPDTGELFFGEGSRLTVL.

The rearrangement joins TRBV28 to TRBJ1-5; D unclear. Trimming left V 5 bases short and J 4 bases short, with 12 bases between. In germline, CDR1 is MDHEN, CDR2 SYDVKM. The CDR3 sequence is 14 residues long. The CDR3 loop reads CASSPLPGNQPQHF. In DNA form, the CDR3 reads TGTGCCAGCAGTCCTCTTCCAGGAAATCAGCCCCAGCATTTT. The whole variable domain, remainder taken from reference TRBV28 and TRBJ1-5, is DVKVTQSSRYLVKRTGEKVFLECVQDMDHENMFWYRQDPGLGLRLIYFSYDVKMKEKGDIPEGYSVSREKKERFSLILESASTNQTSMYLCASSPLPGNQPQHFGDGTRLSIL.

The rearrangement joins TRBV25-1 to TRBJ1-4, with 7 nucleotides matching TRBD1. This CDR3 is built from 17 residues. V was pared by 6 bases and J by 4 bases, with 14 bases of the junction left unmatched. Germline CDR1 reads MGHDK; CDR2 reads SYGVNS. The CDR3 DNA sequence: TGTGCCAGCAGCAAGGGACAGAAGCTGAAGGGTAATGAAAAACTGTTTTTT. Its translation: CASSKGQKLKGNEKLFF.

The rearrangement uses TRBV30 and TRBJ1-5; perhaps TRBD1 as D (5 bases). Germline assignment: CDR1 GTSNPN and CDR2 SVGIG (reference sequence). The CDR3 covers 17 residues. Trimming shortened V by 0 bases and J by 0 bases, and 15 bases separated the two germline ends. In DNA form, the CDR3 reads TGTGCCTGGAGTGTGGGGCTCGGGACGTATAGCAATCAGCCCCAGCATTTT. Translating it yields CAWSVGLGTYSNQPQHF.

V usage is TRBV7-9 and J usage is TRBJ1-5; 7 bases line up with TRBD1. The CDR3 is 14 amino acids. Germline trimming cut 1 base from V and 7 bases from J; bases unmatched to any gene: 4. Germline assignment: CDR1 SEHNR and CDR2 FQNEAQ (reference sequence). The chain's CDR3 is CASSLGQGWQPQHF. The CDR3 DNA sequence: TGTGCCAGCAGCTTAGGACAGGGATGGCAGCCCCAGCATTTT.

This chain connects TRBV5-1 to TRBJ2-3; TRBD2 aligns across 15 bases. V lost 2 bases and J lost 5; bases outside the gene matches: 6. Germline CDR1 and CDR2: SGHRS and YFSETQ. The CDR3 loop spans 17 amino acids. The CDR3 loop is CASSLWTSGGAEDTQYF. The CDR3 region has the DNA TGCGCCAGCAGCTTATGGACTAGCGGGGGGGCCGAAGATACGCAGTATTTT.

The rearrangement links TRBV2 to TRBJ1-3; D is undetermined. Germline values: CDR1 SNHLY, CDR2 FYNNEI. V lost 8 bases, J lost 8 bases, and 16 bases lay in between. The CDR3 loop spans 13 amino acids. The CDR3 region is CASYEEASDTIYF. DNA for the CDR3: TGTGCCAGCTACGAGGAGGCCTCGGACACCATATATTTT.

The chain uses TRBV2 and TRBJ2-1; 11 bases agree with TRBD1. Germline loops: CDR1 SNHLY, CDR2 FYNNEI. This CDR3 spans 14 amino acids. J gave up 8 bases and V 8 bases, and 8 bases lay outside the gene matches. CDR3 loop: CASCRDRGYDEQFF. CDR3 sequence (DNA): TGTGCCAGCTGCCGGGACAGGGGGTACGATGAGCAGTTCTTC.

The V call is TRBV11-3, the J call TRBJ1-4, with D hard to call. The V end was cut by 5 bases, the J end by 4 bases, with 2 bases between. The CDR3 runs 11 residues. From germline, CDR1 is SGHNT and CDR2 YENEEA. The DNA for the CDR3 is TGTGCCAGCAGCGGTAATGAAAAACTGTTTTTT. Amino acids: CASSGNEKLFF.

This clone was counted a single time. J is TRBJ1-1 and V is TRBV11-3, with D perhaps TRBD1 (6 bases). CDR1 and CDR2 from the germline V gene are SGHNT and YENEEA. Trimming removed 4 bases at V and 3 bases at J, with 12 bases between. CDR3 length: 14 amino acids. This CDR3 reads CASSSEGGDTEAFF. The CDR3 bases are TGTGCCAGCAGCTCAGAGGGGGGGGACACTGAAGCTTTCTTT. The whole variable domain, remainder taken from reference TRBV11-3 and TRBJ1-1, is EAGVVQSPRYKIIEKKQPVAFWCNPISGHNTLYWYLQNLGQGPELLIRYENEEAVDDSQLPKDRFSAERLKGVDSTLKIQPAELGDSAVYLCASSSEGGDTEAFFGQGTRLTVV.

This chain joins TRBV30 and TRBJ2-5; D is possibly TRBD2 (6 bases). Germline V gives CDR1 GTSNPN, CDR2 SVGIG (reference sequence). Trimming removed 3 bases from V and 1 base from J, with 15 bases in between. This CDR3 comprises 15 residues. CDR3 residues: CAWSAAGPLQETQYF. The CDR3, as DNA: TGTGCCTGGAGCGCCGCGGGACCGCTCCAAGAGACCCAGTACTTC.

The rearrangement uses TRBV29-1 and TRBJ2-7; D is tentatively TRBD1 or TRBD2 (5 bases each). CDR1 SQVTM and CDR2 ANQGSEA come from the germline V gene. V dropped 6 bases and J dropped 6 bases, with 21 bases sitting between them. There are 14 residues in the CDR3. The CDR3 nucleotides read TGCAGCGTATCAAGGGACGGGGAATCAGGCGAGCAGTACTTC. This translates into CSVSRDGESGEQYF.

The chain carries TRBV7-2 and TRBJ1-2; a weak D match, TRBD1 (6 bases). From germline, CDR1 is SGHTA and CDR2 FQGNSA. The CDR3 runs to 15 residues. Trimming shortened V by 5 bases and J by 3 bases, and 16 bases separated the two germline ends. In DNA form, the CDR3 reads TGTGCCAGCAGCAAAACGGGAGGGGGGGACTATGGCTACACCTTC. It yields the protein CASSKTGGGDYGYTF. Full variable domain (remainder filled in from reference TRBV7-2 and TRBJ1-2): GAGVSQSPSNKVTEKGKDVELRCDPISGHTALYWYRQSLGQGLEFLIYFQGNSAPDKSGLPSDRFSAERTGGSVSTLTIQRTQQEDSAVYLCASSKTGGGDYGYTFGSGTRLTVV.

This rearrangement joins TRBV5-8 to TRBJ1-2; TRBD1 agrees at 12 bases. Germline CDR1 reads SGHTS; CDR2 reads YDEGEE. The CDR3 spans 19 residues. The trim removed 2 bases at V and 8 bases at J, leaving 19 bases unmatched. CDR3 in DNA: TGTGCCAGCAGCTTACCTCGGGACAGGGGGCGCTTACTTTCGGGAGGCTACACCTTC. It yields the protein CASSLPRDRGRLLSGGYTF.